This TCR beta chain was identified during a study of neoadjuvant anti-PD-1 for oral cavity cancer. This clone was picked up a small number of times. Noted time point: after neoadjuvant nivolumab, at surgical resection. Method: immunoSEQ multiplex PCR; TCRdb's copy keeps in-frame clones and lacks some. The table records around 35,000 clones, roughly 35% of them present only once. The source is a person aged 40 to 85 with oral cavity squamous cell carcinoma. The specimen was tumor tissue, collected after nivolumab (anti-PD-1) treatment.

The CDR3 nucleotides read TGCGCCAGCGGGACAGGGTCGGACGCAGATACGCAGTATTTT. This translates into CASGTGSDADTQYF. The chain recombines TRBV5-1 with TRBJ2-3, with 9 bases fitting TRBD1. CDR3 length: 14 amino acids. Germline loops: CDR1 SGHRS, CDR2 YFSETQ. V shed 7 bases and J 4 bases; nucleotides not matched to a gene: 7.